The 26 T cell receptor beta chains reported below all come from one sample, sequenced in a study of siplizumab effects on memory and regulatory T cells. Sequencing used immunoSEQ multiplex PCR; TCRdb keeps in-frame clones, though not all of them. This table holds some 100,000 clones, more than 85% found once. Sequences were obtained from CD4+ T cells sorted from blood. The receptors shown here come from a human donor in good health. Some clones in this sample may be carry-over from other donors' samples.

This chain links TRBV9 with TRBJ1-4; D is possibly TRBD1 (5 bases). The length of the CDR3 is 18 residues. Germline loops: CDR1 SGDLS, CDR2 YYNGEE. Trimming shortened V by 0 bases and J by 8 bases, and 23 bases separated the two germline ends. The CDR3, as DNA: TGTGCCAGCAGCGTAGGGCTCTCTCGGGGACCCTCGGCCGAAAAACTGTTTTTT. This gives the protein CASSVGLSRGPSAEKLFF.

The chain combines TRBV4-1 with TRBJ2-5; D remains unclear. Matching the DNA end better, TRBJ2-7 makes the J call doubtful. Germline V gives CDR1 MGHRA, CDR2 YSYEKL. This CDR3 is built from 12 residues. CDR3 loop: CARGDNSYEQYF. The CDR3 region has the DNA TGCGCAAGAGGCGACAACTCCTACGAGCAGTACTTC.

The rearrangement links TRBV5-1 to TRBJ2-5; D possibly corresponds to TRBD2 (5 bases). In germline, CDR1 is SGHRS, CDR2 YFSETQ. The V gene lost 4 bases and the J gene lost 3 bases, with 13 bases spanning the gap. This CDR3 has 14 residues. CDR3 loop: CASSTGNPKETQYF. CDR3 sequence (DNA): TGCGCCAGCAGCACCGGGAACCCGAAAGAGACCCAGTACTTC.

CDR3 nucleotides: TGCGCCAGCAGTGAGTCTGGGATCTTCGAGCAGTACTTC. This sequence encodes CASSESGIFEQYF. This chain joins TRBV10-1 and TRBJ2-5; D gene unclear. The J call could be wrong; TRBJ2-7 is a better fit for the DNA end. Germline loops: CDR1 WNHNN, CDR2 SYGVQD (reference sequence). The CDR3 sequence is 13 residues long.

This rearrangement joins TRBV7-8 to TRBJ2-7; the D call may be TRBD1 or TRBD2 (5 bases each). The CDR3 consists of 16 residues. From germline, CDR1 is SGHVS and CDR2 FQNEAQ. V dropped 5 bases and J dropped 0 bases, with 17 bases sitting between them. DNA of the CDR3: TGTGCCAGCAGCCTTTGGGACGTAAGGAGCTCCTACGAGCAGTACTTC. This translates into CASSLWDVRSSYEQYF.

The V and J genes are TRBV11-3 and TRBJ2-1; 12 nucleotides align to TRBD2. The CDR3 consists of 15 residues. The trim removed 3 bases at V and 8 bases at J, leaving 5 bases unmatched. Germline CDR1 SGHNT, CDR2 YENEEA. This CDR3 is CASSFRLAGVYEQFF. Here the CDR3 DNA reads TGTGCCAGCAGCTTCCGACTAGCGGGAGTCTATGAGCAGTTCTTC. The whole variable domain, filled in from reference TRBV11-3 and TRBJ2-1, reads EAGVVQSPRYKIIEKKQPVAFWCNPISGHNTLYWYLQNLGQGPELLIRYENEEAVDDSQLPKDRFSAERLKGVDSTLKIQPAELGDSAVYLCASSFRLAGVYEQFFGPGTRLTVL.

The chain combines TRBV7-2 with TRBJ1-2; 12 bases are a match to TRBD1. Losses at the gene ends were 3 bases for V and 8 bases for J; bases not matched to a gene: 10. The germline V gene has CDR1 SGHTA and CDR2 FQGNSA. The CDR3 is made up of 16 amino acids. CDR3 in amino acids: CASSLGQGAAMGGYTF. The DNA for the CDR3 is TGTGCCAGCAGCTTGGGACAGGGGGCTGCGATGGGAGGCTACACCTTC. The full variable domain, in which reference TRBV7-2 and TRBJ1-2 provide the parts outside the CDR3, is GAGVSQSPSNKVTEKGKDVELRCDPISGHTALYWYRQSLGQGLEFLIYFQGNSAPDKSGLPSDRFSAERTGGSVSTLTIQRTQQEDSAVYLCASSLGQGAAMGGYTFGSGTRLTVV.

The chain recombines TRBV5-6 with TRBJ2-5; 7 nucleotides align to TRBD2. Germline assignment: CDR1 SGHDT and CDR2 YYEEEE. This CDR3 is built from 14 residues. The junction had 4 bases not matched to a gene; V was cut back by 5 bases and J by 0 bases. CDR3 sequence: CASRAGRNQETQYF. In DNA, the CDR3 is TGTGCCAGCAGGGCCGGGAGGAACCAAGAGACCCAGTACTTC.

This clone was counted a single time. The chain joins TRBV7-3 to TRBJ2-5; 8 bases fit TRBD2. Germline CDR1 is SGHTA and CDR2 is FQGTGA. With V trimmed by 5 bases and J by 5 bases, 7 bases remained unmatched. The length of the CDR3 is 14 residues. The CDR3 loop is CASSRGGSDETQYF. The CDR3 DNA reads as TGTGCCAGCAGCCGCGGGGGGAGCGATGAGACCCAGTACTTC.

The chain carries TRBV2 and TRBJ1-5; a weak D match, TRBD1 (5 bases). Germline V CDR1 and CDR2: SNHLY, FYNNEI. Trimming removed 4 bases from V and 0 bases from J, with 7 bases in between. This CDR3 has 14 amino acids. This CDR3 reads CASSGGASNQPQHF. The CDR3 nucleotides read TGTGCCAGCAGTGGGGGCGCTAGCAATCAGCCCCAGCATTTT.

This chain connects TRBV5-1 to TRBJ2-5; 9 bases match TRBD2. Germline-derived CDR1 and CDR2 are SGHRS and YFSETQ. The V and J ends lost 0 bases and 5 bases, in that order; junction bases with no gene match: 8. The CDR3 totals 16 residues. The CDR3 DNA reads TGCGCCAGCAGCTTGGGTGGTCTAGCGGGATCGGAGACCCAGTACTTC. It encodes CASSLGGLAGSETQYF.

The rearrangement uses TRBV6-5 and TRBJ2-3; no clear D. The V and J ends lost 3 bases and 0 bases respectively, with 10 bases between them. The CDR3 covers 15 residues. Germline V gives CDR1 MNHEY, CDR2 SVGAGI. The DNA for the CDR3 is TGTGCCAGCAGTTATCGTAGCCCAAGCACAGATACGCAGTATTTT. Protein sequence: CASSYRSPSTDTQYF.

This CDR3 reads CASSFVLGTDTQYF. The DNA for the CDR3 is TGCGCCAGCAGCTTTGTCTTGGGCACAGATACGCAGTATTTT. The V and J genes are TRBV5-1 and TRBJ2-3; D gene uncertain. This CDR3 is 14 amino acids long. The V gene lost 2 bases and the J gene lost 1 base, with 8 bases spanning the gap. Germline V gives CDR1 SGHRS, CDR2 YFSETQ.

The CDR3 is CASSFTDREDTEAFF. The CDR3 nucleotides are TGTGCCAGCAGCTTTACGGACAGGGAAGACACTGAAGCTTTCTTT. The J gene is TRBJ1-1, the V gene TRBV11-1; 8 nucleotides match TRBD1. This CDR3 has 15 residues. Germline V CDR1 and CDR2: SGHAT, FQDESV (reference sequence). J lost 3 bases, V lost 3 bases, and 6 bases had no gene match.

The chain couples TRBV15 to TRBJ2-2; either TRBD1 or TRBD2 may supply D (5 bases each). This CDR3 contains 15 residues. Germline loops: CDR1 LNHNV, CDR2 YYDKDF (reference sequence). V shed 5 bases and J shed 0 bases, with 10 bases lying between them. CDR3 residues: CATSRGASNTGELFF. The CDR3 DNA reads TGTGCCACCAGCCGGGGCGCGTCGAACACCGGGGAGCTGTTTTTT.

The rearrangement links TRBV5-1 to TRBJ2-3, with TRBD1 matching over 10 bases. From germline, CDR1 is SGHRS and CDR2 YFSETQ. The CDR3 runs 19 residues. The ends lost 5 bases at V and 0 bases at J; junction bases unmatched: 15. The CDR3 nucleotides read TGCGCCAGCAGGCCCAGACCGGGACAGGGGAAACCTAGCACAGATACGCAGTATTTT. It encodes CASRPRPGQGKPSTDTQYF.

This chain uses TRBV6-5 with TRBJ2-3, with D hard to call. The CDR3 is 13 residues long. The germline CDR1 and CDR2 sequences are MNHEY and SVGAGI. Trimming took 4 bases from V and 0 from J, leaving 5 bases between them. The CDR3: CASSLRSTDTQYF. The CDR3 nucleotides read TGTGCCAGCAGTTTGAGAAGCACAGATACGCAGTATTTT.

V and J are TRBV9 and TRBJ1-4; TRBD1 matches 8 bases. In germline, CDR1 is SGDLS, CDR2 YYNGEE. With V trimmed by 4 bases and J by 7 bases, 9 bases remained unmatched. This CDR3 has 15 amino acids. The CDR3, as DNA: TGTGCCAGCAGCCCCAGGCAGGGGGCAGTTGAAAAACTGTTTTTT. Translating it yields CASSPRQGAVEKLFF.

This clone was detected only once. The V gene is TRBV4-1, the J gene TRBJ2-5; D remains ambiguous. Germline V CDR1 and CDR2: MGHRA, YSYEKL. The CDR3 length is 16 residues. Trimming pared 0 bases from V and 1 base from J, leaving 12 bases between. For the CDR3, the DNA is TGCGCCAGCAGCCAAGATAGTCGACGGCGCCAAGAGACCCAGTACTTC. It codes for CASSQDSRRRQETQYF.

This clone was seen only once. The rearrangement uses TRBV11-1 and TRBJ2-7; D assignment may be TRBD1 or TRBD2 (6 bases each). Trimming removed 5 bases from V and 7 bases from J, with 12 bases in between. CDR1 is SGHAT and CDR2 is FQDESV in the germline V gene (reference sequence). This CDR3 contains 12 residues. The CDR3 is CASSLGGTEQYF. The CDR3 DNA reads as TGTGCCAGCAGCCTAGGGGGGACGGAGCAGTACTTC.

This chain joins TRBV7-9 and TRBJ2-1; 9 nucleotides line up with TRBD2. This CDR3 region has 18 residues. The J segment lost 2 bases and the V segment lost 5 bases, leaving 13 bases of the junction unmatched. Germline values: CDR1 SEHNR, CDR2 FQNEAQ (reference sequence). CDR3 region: CASSLNNIAGVAYNEQFF. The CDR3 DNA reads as TGTGCCAGCAGCCTAAACAATATAGCGGGAGTGGCCTACAATGAGCAGTTCTTC.

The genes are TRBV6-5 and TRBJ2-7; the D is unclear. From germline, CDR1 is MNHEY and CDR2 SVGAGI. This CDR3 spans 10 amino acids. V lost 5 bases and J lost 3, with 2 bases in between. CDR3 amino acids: CASSDYEQYF. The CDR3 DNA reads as TGTGCCAGCAGTGACTACGAGCAGTACTTC.

This CDR3 is CASSPRPGTSVIGTGELFF. DNA of the CDR3: TGTGCCAGCTCACCACGACCTGGGACTAGCGTCATTGGCACCGGGGAGCTGTTTTTT. The chain has TRBV18 and TRBJ2-2; 10 bases are shared with TRBD2. Germline loops: CDR1 KGHSH, CDR2 LQKENI. This CDR3 has 19 residues. The V gene end was trimmed by 1 base and the J gene end by 4 bases; junction bases not matched to a gene: 12.

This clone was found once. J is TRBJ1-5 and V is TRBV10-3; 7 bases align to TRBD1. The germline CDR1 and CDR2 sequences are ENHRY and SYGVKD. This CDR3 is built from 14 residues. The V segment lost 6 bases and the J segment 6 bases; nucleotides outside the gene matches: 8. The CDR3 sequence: CAISEGAQSQPQHF. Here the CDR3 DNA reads TGTGCCATCAGCGAGGGGGCCCAGAGTCAGCCCCAGCATTTT.

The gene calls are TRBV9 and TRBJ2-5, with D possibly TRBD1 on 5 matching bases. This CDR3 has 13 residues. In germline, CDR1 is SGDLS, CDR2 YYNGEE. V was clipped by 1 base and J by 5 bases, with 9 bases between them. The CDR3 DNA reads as TGTGCCAGCAGCGTACTTTCAGGGGAGACCCAGTACTTC. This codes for CASSVLSGETQYF.

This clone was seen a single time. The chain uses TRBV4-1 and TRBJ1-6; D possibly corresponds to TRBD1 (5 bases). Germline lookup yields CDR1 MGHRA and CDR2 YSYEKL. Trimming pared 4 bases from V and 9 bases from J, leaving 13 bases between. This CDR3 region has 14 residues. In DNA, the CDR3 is TGCGCCAGCAGCCCTCCTGCCGGGGGTTCACCCCTCCACTTT. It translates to CASSPPAGGSPLHF.